These T cell receptor beta chains were read from a single sample in a study of blood T cell repertoires in COVID-19. Libraries were prepared by immunoSEQ multiplex PCR; TCRdb keeps only in-frame clonotypes and omits some of them. This table has 13,000 to 15,000 clones, around 87% appearing once. Sequencing was done on a sample of peripheral blood. The receptors were sampled from a human donor in a cohort sampled during active COVID-19. CDR3s include the opening cysteine and the closing phenylalanine or tryptophan. The D gene is left open where the match is weak. Only some rows state a clone size, as once, few, many or a class for expanded clones.

CDR3 length: 13
J gene: TRBJ2-3
D gene: NA
V gene: TRBV30
clone size: NA
CDR3 DNA: TGTGCCTGGGAGAGGAGCTCCGTAGATACGCAGTATTTT
CDR3 protein: CAWERSSVDTQYF

CDR3 length: 16
J gene: TRBJ2-7
D gene: TRBD2
V gene: TRBV5-1
clone size: NA
CDR3 DNA: TGCGCCAGCAGCTTGGCCCTGACTAGCGACTCCTACGAGCAGTACTTC
CDR3 protein: CASSLALTSDSYEQYF

CDR3 length: 14
J gene: TRBJ1-2
D gene: NA
V gene: TRBV29-1
clone size: NA
CDR3 DNA: TGCAGCGCCTATGGGGGGGGCGATAACTATGGCTACACCTTC
CDR3 protein: CSAYGGGDNYGYTF

CDR3 length: 15
J gene: TRBJ1-5
D gene: TRBD1
V gene: TRBV28
clone size: NA
CDR3 DNA: TGTGCCAGCAGCCGAGGGACAGGGACCGAAGGACCCCAGCATTTT
CDR3 protein: CASSRGTGTEGPQHF

CDR3 length: 15
J gene: TRBJ2-2
D gene: NA
V gene: TRBV7-9
clone size: NA
CDR3 DNA: TGTGCCAGCAGCCGCCGGGACATCGACACCGGGGAGCTGTTTTTT
CDR3 protein: CASSRRDIDTGELFF

CDR3 length: 14
J gene: TRBJ2-7
D gene: NA
V gene: TRBV10-3
clone size: NA
CDR3 DNA: TGTGCCATCAGAAGACAGGAACCCATCTACGAGCAGTACTTC
CDR3 protein: CAIRRQEPIYEQYF

CDR3 length: 11
J gene: TRBJ1-2
D gene: NA
V gene: TRBV20-1
clone size: once
CDR3 DNA: TGCAGTGCACCCCCGGGGGATGGCTACACCTTC
CDR3 protein: CSAPPGDGYTF

CDR3 length: 16
J gene: TRBJ2-7
D gene: TRBD2
V gene: TRBV6-6
clone size: once
CDR3 DNA: TGTGCCAGCAGTTACTCTTATAGAACTAGCGAATACGAGCAGTACTTC
CDR3 protein: CASSYSYRTSEYEQYF

CDR3 length: 15
J gene: TRBJ2-7
D gene: TRBD2
V gene: TRBV28
clone size: once
CDR3 DNA: TGTGCCAGCAGTCCCCGCGGCGGGAGCTCCTACGAGCAGTACTTC
CDR3 protein: CASSPRGGSSYEQYF

CDR3 length: 17
J gene: TRBJ2-3
D gene: NA
V gene: TRBV18
clone size: once
CDR3 DNA: TGTGCCAGCTCACCACGGCCCCCTACGGGAGGCACAGATACGCAGTATTTT
CDR3 protein: CASSPRPPTGGTDTQYF

CDR3 length: 11
J gene: TRBJ1-1
D gene: NA
V gene: TRBV6-6
clone size: NA
CDR3 DNA: TGTGCCAGCAGTTTAAATCTTGAAGCTTTCTTT
CDR3 protein: CASSLNLEAFF

CDR3 length: 16
J gene: TRBJ2-1
D gene: TRBD2
V gene: TRBV6-5
clone size: NA
CDR3 DNA: TGTGCCAGCAGTTCCACTCCTAGCGGTTGGGTGGATGAGCAGTTCTTC
CDR3 protein: CASSSTPSGWVDEQFF

CDR3 length: 16
J gene: TRBJ2-4
D gene: TRBD1
V gene: TRBV6-2/TRBV6-3
clone size: NA
CDR3 DNA: TGTGCCAGCAGTTACCCCACAGACAGGGTCCTTTACATTCAGTACTTC
CDR3 protein: CASSYPTDRVLYIQYF

CDR3 length: 14
J gene: TRBJ1-2
D gene: NA
V gene: TRBV6-6
clone size: NA
CDR3 DNA: TGTGCCAGCAGTCCACGGGGGATGAGTGGTGGCTACACCTTC
CDR3 protein: CASSPRGMSGGYTF

CDR3 length: 14
J gene: TRBJ2-5
D gene: NA
V gene: TRBV10-3
clone size: NA
CDR3 DNA: TGTGCCATCAGTGAGTGGGGGCTCCAAGAGACCCAGTACTTC
CDR3 protein: CAISEWGLQETQYF

CDR3 length: 11
J gene: TRBJ1-1
D gene: NA
V gene: TRBV2
clone size: NA
CDR3 DNA: TGTGCCAGCAGTGGAGACACTGAAGCTTTCTTT
CDR3 protein: CASSGDTEAFF

CDR3 length: 14
J gene: TRBJ1-5
D gene: NA
V gene: TRBV6-1
clone size: NA
CDR3 DNA: TGTGCCAGCAGTGAATGGGCAGCTTATCAGCCCCAGCATTTT
CDR3 protein: CASSEWAAYQPQHF

CDR3 length: 12
J gene: TRBJ1-1
D gene: NA
V gene: TRBV30
clone size: NA
CDR3 DNA: TGTGCCTGGAGTTACATGAACACTGAAGCTTTCTTT
CDR3 protein: CAWSYMNTEAFF

CDR3 length: 16
J gene: TRBJ1-5
D gene: NA
V gene: TRBV28
clone size: NA
CDR3 DNA: TGTGCCAGCAGTTTATATGGGACACCGAGCAATCAGCCCCAGCATTTT
CDR3 protein: CASSLYGTPSNQPQHF

CDR3 length: 13
J gene: TRBJ2-5
D gene: TRBD1
V gene: TRBV5-6
clone size: NA
CDR3 DNA: TGTGCCAGCAGCCGGACAGGGACCGAGACCCAGTACTTC
CDR3 protein: CASSRTGTETQYF

CDR3 length: 17
J gene: TRBJ2-5
D gene: TRBD2
V gene: TRBV7-7
clone size: NA
CDR3 DNA: TGTGCCAGCAGCTTGAGGGCCTGGGCTAGCGGGCAAGAGACCCAGTACTTC
CDR3 protein: CASSLRAWASGQETQYF

CDR3 length: 13
J gene: TRBJ1-1
D gene: NA
V gene: TRBV6-5
clone size: NA
CDR3 DNA: TGTGCCAGCAGTTCGGAAGGAGACACTGAAGCTTTCTTT
CDR3 protein: CASSSEGDTEAFF

CDR3 length: 14
J gene: TRBJ1-5
D gene: NA
V gene: TRBV6-2/TRBV6-3
clone size: NA
CDR3 DNA: TGTGCCAGCAGCCCACTACGGGACACCCGACCCCAGCATTTT
CDR3 protein: CASSPLRDTRPQHF

CDR3 length: 16
J gene: TRBJ2-7
D gene: TRBD1
V gene: TRBV28
clone size: NA
CDR3 DNA: TGTGCCAGCAGTGCCCCAGGACAGGGGGTTTCCTACGAGCAGTACTTC
CDR3 protein: CASSAPGQGVSYEQYF

CDR3 length: 15
J gene: TRBJ1-2
D gene: NA
V gene: TRBV11-2
clone size: NA
CDR3 DNA: TGTGCCAGCAGCACGGCGACGGGACACGTCTATGGCTACACCTTC
CDR3 protein: CASSTATGHVYGYTF

CDR3 length: 15
J gene: TRBJ2-1
D gene: NA
V gene: TRBV6-2/TRBV6-3
clone size: NA
CDR3 DNA: TGTGCCAGCAGCCCGTGGGCGGGACGATACAATGAGCAGTTCTTC
CDR3 protein: CASSPWAGRYNEQFF

CDR3 length: 15
J gene: TRBJ2-7
D gene: TRBD1
V gene: TRBV9
clone size: NA
CDR3 DNA: TGTGCCAGCAGCGCCCCGGACAGGGGTGTGGACGAGCAGTACTTC
CDR3 protein: CASSAPDRGVDEQYF

CDR3 length: 13
J gene: TRBJ2-1
D gene: NA
V gene: TRBV30
clone size: NA
CDR3 DNA: TGTGCCTGGAGTTGGGGGAGGCGGGATGAGCAGTTCTTC
CDR3 protein: CAWSWGRRDEQFF

CDR3 length: 14
J gene: TRBJ1-4
D gene: NA
V gene: TRBV2
clone size: NA
CDR3 DNA: TGTGCCAGCACCAGAGGCAGCCAAAATGAAAAACTGTTTTTT
CDR3 protein: CASTRGSQNEKLFF

CDR3 length: 14
J gene: TRBJ2-3
D gene: NA
V gene: TRBV19
clone size: NA
CDR3 DNA: TGTGCCAGTAGTGACCTGGGGCCCGGGGGTACGCAGTATTTT
CDR3 protein: CASSDLGPGGTQYF

CDR3 length: 17
J gene: TRBJ2-1
D gene: TRBD1
V gene: TRBV6-2/TRBV6-3
clone size: NA
CDR3 DNA: TGTGCCAGCAGTTACAGCCCGGGACAGCAAATCTCCAATGAGCAGTTCTTC
CDR3 protein: CASSYSPGQQISNEQFF

CDR3 length: 13
J gene: TRBJ2-1
D gene: NA
V gene: TRBV6-4
clone size: few
CDR3 DNA: TGTGCCAGCAGTGCAGAATATTACAATGAGCAGTTCTTC
CDR3 protein: CASSAEYYNEQFF

CDR3 length: 15
J gene: TRBJ1-5
D gene: TRBD1
V gene: TRBV19
clone size: NA
CDR3 DNA: TGTGCCAGCAGGGGGCCTTATCCGAGCAATCAGCCCCAGCATTTT
CDR3 protein: CASRGPYPSNQPQHF

CDR3 length: 13
J gene: TRBJ1-2
D gene: NA
V gene: TRBV27
clone size: NA
CDR3 DNA: TGTGCCAGCAGTTTAGGGCACATGGCCCGCTACACCTTC
CDR3 protein: CASSLGHMARYTF

CDR3 length: 14
J gene: TRBJ2-1
D gene: NA
V gene: TRBV5-1
clone size: NA
CDR3 DNA: TGCGCCAGCAGCTTGGGGGGGCCATACAATGAGCAGTTCTTC
CDR3 protein: CASSLGGPYNEQFF

CDR3 length: 13
J gene: TRBJ1-2
D gene: TRBD1
V gene: TRBV27
clone size: NA
CDR3 DNA: TGTGCCAGCAGTCTATCGGGACAGTATGGCTACACCTTC
CDR3 protein: CASSLSGQYGYTF

CDR3 length: 14
J gene: TRBJ1-3
D gene: NA
V gene: TRBV18
clone size: NA
CDR3 DNA: TGTGCCAGCTCACAGGGGCGCCCTGGAAACACCATATATTTT
CDR3 protein: CASSQGRPGNTIYF

CDR3 length: 14
J gene: TRBJ1-6
D gene: NA
V gene: TRBV7-9
clone size: NA
CDR3 DNA: TGTGCCAGCAGCTTAGCCTCTTATAATTCACCCCTCCACTTT
CDR3 protein: CASSLASYNSPLHF

CDR3 length: 14
J gene: TRBJ1-2
D gene: TRBD1
V gene: TRBV4-2
clone size: NA
CDR3 DNA: TGTGCCAGCAGCCAACCGACAGGGGGAAATGGCTACACCTTC
CDR3 protein: CASSQPTGGNGYTF